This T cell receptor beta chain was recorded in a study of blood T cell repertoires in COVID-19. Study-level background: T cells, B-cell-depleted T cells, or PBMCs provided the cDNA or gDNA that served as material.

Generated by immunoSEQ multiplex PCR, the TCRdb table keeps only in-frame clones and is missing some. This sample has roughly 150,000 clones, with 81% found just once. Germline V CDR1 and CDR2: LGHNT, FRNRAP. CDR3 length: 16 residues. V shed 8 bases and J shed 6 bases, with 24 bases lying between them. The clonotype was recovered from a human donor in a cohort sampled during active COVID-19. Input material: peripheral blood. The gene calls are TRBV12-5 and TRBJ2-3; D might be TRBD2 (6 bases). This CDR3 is CASSPRSTGERDTQYF. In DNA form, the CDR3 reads TGTGCTAGTAGCCCACGGTCGACGGGAGAAAGGGATACGCAGTATTTT.